The 6 T cell receptor beta chains below were found in one sample sequenced in a study of blood T cell repertoires in COVID-19. Libraries were prepared by immunoSEQ multiplex PCR; TCRdb keeps only in-frame clonotypes and omits some of them. The sample consists of about 210,000 clones, 75% to 90% of them appearing once. Sequenced material: PBMCs or T cells enriched from blood (not recorded which). The origin of the receptors is a woman aged 25-40 years who had been exposed to COVID-19.

This chain connects TRBV5-8 to TRBJ2-1; TRBD2 is a possible D gene (6 bases). Germline lookup yields CDR1 SGHTS and CDR2 YDEGEE. This CDR3 has 18 residues. Deletions cut 2 bases from V and 4 bases from J, with 22 bases between. The CDR3 DNA reads as TGTGCCAGCAGCTTCCTGGGCGTTTCGGCAGGAGGGTACAATGAGCAGTTCTTC. It codes for CASSFLGVSAGGYNEQFF.

V usage is TRBV3-1 (or the pseudogene TRBV3-2) and J usage is TRBJ1-6, with a weak D call TRBD1 (5 bases). Germline-derived CDR1 and CDR2 are LGHDT and YNNKEL (reference sequence). The length of the CDR3 is 15 residues. Trimming left V 1 base short and J 8 bases short, with 12 bases between. CDR3 region: CASSQVTGTDSPLHF. In nucleotides, the CDR3 is TGTGCCAGCAGCCAAGTTACAGGAACAGATTCACCCCTCCACTTT.

The chain employs TRBV4-1 and TRBJ2-5; maybe TRBD2 (6 bases). In germline, CDR1 is MGHRA, CDR2 YSYEKL. The CDR3 is 13 amino acids. V was trimmed by 4 bases and J by 2 bases, leaving 8 bases between them. CDR3 DNA: TGCGCCAGCAGCCTAGGAGGGCAAGAGACCCAGTACTTC. Its protein is CASSLGGQETQYF.

This rearrangement joins TRBV12-2 to TRBJ2-7; whether TRBD1, the table's D call, matches the DNA was not checked. TRBV12-2 counts as a pseudogene. The CDR3 loop spans 15 amino acids. The CDR3 reads CASRLAQDRDHEQYF. CDR3 DNA: TGTGCAAGTCGCTTAGCGCAGGACAGGGATCACGAGCAGTACTTC.

In its sample, this clone was seen once. The genes are TRBV3-1 (or the pseudogene TRBV3-2) and TRBJ2-7, with D perhaps TRBD1 (7 bases). The CDR3 runs to 11 residues. The germline CDR1 and CDR2 sequences are LGHDT and YNNKEL (reference sequence). V lost 8 bases and J lost 5, with 10 bases in between. The CDR3 nucleotides read TGTGCCAGCTCAGGGGGGCACGAGCAGTACTTC. Encoded protein: CASSGGHEQYF.

The chain employs TRBV7-8 and TRBJ2-3; D is perhaps TRBD2 (6 bases). CDR1 SGHVS and CDR2 FQNEAQ come from the germline V gene. This CDR3 has 17 amino acids. Trimming removed 2 bases from V and 0 bases from J, with 15 bases in between. The CDR3, as DNA: TGTGCCAGCAGCTTACCAACCCGGGACTGGAGCACAGATACGCAGTATTTT. Translation gives CASSLPTRDWSTDTQYF.